Presented here are 17 T cell receptor beta chains from one specimen sequenced in a study of CD8+CD57+ T cells in acquired aplastic anemia. Patients picked for sequencing had shown CD8+CD57+ cell expansion detected by flow cytometry. Researchers used genomic DNA as the template to profile TCR beta VDJ and CDR3. TCRdb processed the reads anew with MiXCR; each CDR3 protein has one entry. The data hold over 150,000 distinct CDR3 sequences, with about 48% observed a single time. Sample: sorted CD4+, CD8+, or CD8+CD57+ T cells (not recorded which) from PBMCs. These receptors were collected from a human donor with aplastic anemia.

The V call is TRBV7-8, the J call TRBJ2-1; 11 nucleotides agree with TRBD2. The length of the CDR3 is 15 residues. Germline lookup yields CDR1 SGHVS and CDR2 FQNEAQ. V shed 5 bases and J 8 bases; nucleotides not matched to a gene: 8. This chain's CDR3 is CASSATSGGSHEQFF. DNA for the CDR3: TGTGCCAGCAGCGCTACTAGCGGGGGAAGTCATGAGCAGTTCTTC.

This clonotype turned up a few times. This chain uses TRBV24-1 with TRBJ2-7; D gene unclear. V lost 4 bases and J 5 bases, leaving 14 bases between the germline ends. Germline CDR1 reads KGHDR; CDR2 reads SFDVKD. This CDR3 is 14 amino acids long. The CDR3 bases are TGTGCCACCAGTGACACACGATCCCACCACGAGCAGTACTTC. Translating gives CATSDTRSHHEQYF.

This clonotype was picked up many times. This chain uses TRBV19 with TRBJ2-7; D is uncertain. V gave up 0 bases and J gave up 4 bases, with 7 bases separating them. Germline V CDR1 and CDR2: LNHDA, SQIVND (reference sequence). The CDR3 loop spans 13 amino acids. For the CDR3, the DNA is TGTGCCAGTAGTATAGATCCCACGTACGAGCAGTACTTC. It is translated as CASSIDPTYEQYF.

This clonotype has ten or more counts. The CDR3 protein is CASSEFGGRTRYQETQYF. The CDR3, as DNA: TGTGCCAGCAGTGAATTCGGGGGGCGCACCCGGTACCAAGAGACCCAGTACTTC. The chain recombines TRBV6-1 with TRBJ2-5, with D perhaps matching TRBD2 (7 bases). With 2 bases removed from V and 0 bases from J, the gap between germline ends came to 19 bases. Germline V CDR1 and CDR2: MNHNS, SASEGT. The CDR3 extends over 18 amino acids.

The genes are TRBV13 and TRBJ2-1; no reliable D call. CDR1 is PRHDT and CDR2 is FYEKMQ in the germline V gene (reference sequence). CDR3 size: 14 residues. Deletions cut 2 bases from V and 6 bases from J, with 11 bases between. CDR3 sequence: CASSLREGLNEQFF. The CDR3, as DNA: TGTGCCAGCAGCTTAAGGGAAGGGCTCAATGAGCAGTTCTTC.

This clonotype was seen ten or more times. V and J are TRBV7-6 and TRBJ1-1, with D possibly being TRBD1 (6 bases). Germline lookup yields CDR1 SGHVS and CDR2 FNYEAQ. This CDR3 is built from 15 residues. V lost 6 bases and J 0 bases, leaving 14 bases between the germline ends. This chain's CDR3 is CASRTRDTLNTEAFF. CDR3 DNA sequence: TGTGCCAGCAGGACCCGGGACACTCTGAACACTGAAGCTTTCTTT. Variable domain in full (rest from reference TRBV7-6 and TRBJ1-1): GAGVSQSPRYKVTKRGQDVALRCDPISGHVSLYWYRQALGQGPEFLTYFNYEAQQDKSGLPNDRFSAERPEGSISTLTIQRTEQRDSAMYRCASRTRDTLNTEAFFGQGTRLTVV.

The chain uses TRBV7-6 and TRBJ2-7; D remains ambiguous. Trimming took 3 bases from V and 5 from J, leaving 17 bases between them. Germline V lookup: CDR1 SGHVS, CDR2 FNYEAQ. The CDR3 totals 15 residues. CDR3 sequence reads: CASSFRLGSFHEQYF. CDR3 sequence (DNA): TGTGCCAGCAGCTTCAGGCTAGGCTCTTTCCACGAGCAGTACTTC.

The chain joins TRBV2 to TRBJ2-1, with D unresolved. With 6 bases removed from V and 7 bases from J, the gap between germline ends came to 10 bases. CDR3 size: 12 residues. CDR1 and CDR2 from the germline V gene are SNHLY and FYNNEI. CDR3 in DNA: TGTGCCAGCAGCCTATATCGGAATGAGCAGTTCTTC. It is translated as CASSLYRNEQFF.

The chain is built from TRBV7-2 and TRBJ1-5, with D possibly being TRBD1 (5 bases). Trimming left V 8 bases short and J 1 base short, with 6 bases between. Germline-derived CDR1 and CDR2 are SGHTA and FQGNSA. The CDR3 runs 12 residues. The CDR3 region is CASGDSNQPQHF. The CDR3 nucleotides are TGTGCCAGCGGGGACAGCAATCAGCCCCAGCATTTT. Drawing the rest from reference TRBV7-2 and TRBJ1-5, the complete variable domain is GAGVSQSPSNKVTEKGKDVELRCDPISGHTALYWYRQSLGQGLEFLIYFQGNSAPDKSGLPSDRFSAERTGGSVSTLTIQRTQQEDSAVYLCASGDSNQPQHFGDGTRLSIL.

The rearrangement links TRBV20-1 to TRBJ2-2; 12 bases align to TRBD2. The CDR3 runs to 14 residues. J was trimmed by 7 bases and V by 6 bases; bases with no gene match: 6. CDR1 is DFQATT and CDR2 is SNEGSKA in the germline V gene (reference sequence). Written as DNA, the CDR3 is TGCAGTGCCAAGGGACTAGCGGGTCACGGGGAGCTGTTTTTT. Encoded protein: CSAKGLAGHGELFF.

Details on this clonotype: At one end the junction does not follow the germline gene, possibly because of a read error. The V call is TRBV15, the J call TRBJ2-3, with D tentatively TRBD2 (5 bases). Germline lookup yields CDR1 LNHNV and CDR2 YYDKDF (reference sequence). This CDR3 is built from 14 residues. CDR3 in amino acids: CATSRDLALGTQYF. The CDR3 DNA sequence: TGTGCCACCAGCAGAGATCTAGCTTTAGGTACGCAGTATTTC.

This rearrangement joins TRBV15 to TRBJ2-1, with D tentatively TRBD1 or TRBD2 (5 bases each). This CDR3 is 14 amino acids long. Germline assignment: CDR1 LNHNV and CDR2 YYDKDF (reference sequence). V was clipped by 0 bases and J by 10 bases, with 13 bases between them. Here the CDR3 DNA reads TGTGCCACCAGCAGAGATGGGGGAATGGGAGAGCAGTTCTTC. It encodes CATSRDGGMGEQFF.

This clonotype occurred once. The chain has TRBV24-1 and TRBJ2-3; 7 bases line up with TRBD1. This CDR3 spans 14 amino acids. Germline V gene data show CDR1 as KGHDR and CDR2 as SFDVKD. V was pared by 11 bases and J by 0 bases, with 7 bases of the junction left unmatched. This chain's CDR3 is CASGPGQSTDTQYF. For the CDR3, the DNA is TGTGCCAGTGGACCGGGACAGAGCACAGATACGCAGTATTTT.

About this clonotype: This clone may be a read error of a much larger clone one base away. The V call is TRBV2, the J call TRBJ2-7; D remains ambiguous. The V end lost 4 bases, the J end lost 2 bases, and 3 bases lay between the germline ends. Germline V gives CDR1 SNHLY, CDR2 FYNNEI. There are 11 residues in the CDR3. The DNA of the CDR3 is TGTGCCAGCAGTGCAGCCTACGAGCAGTACTTC. Translated, it gives CASSAAYEQYF.

This clonotype showed up just a few times. This chain joins TRBV2 and TRBJ1-5, with 9 bases aligning to TRBD1. Germline assignment: CDR1 SNHLY and CDR2 FYNNEI. This CDR3 has 13 residues. V was pared by 8 bases and J by 9 bases, with 8 bases of the junction left unmatched. The CDR3 bases are TGTGCCAGCCGAGGGACAGGGAGGCGGCCCCAGCATTTT. The encoded protein is CASRGTGRRPQHF.

This clonotype was detected many times. This chain joins TRBV5-6 and TRBJ1-1, with a weak D call TRBD1 (6 bases). CDR3 length: 16 residues. Looked up from germline, CDR1 is SGHDT and CDR2 is YYEEEE. V lost 5 bases, J lost 6 bases, and 23 bases lay in between. For the CDR3, the DNA is TGTGCCAGCAGTATACAGGGAGCAGGGTTAATGTCTGAAGCTTTCTTT. It specifies CASSIQGAGLMSEAFF.

There are many counts of this clonotype. J is TRBJ1-2 and V is TRBV13, with D possibly being TRBD1 (5 bases). Germline assignment: CDR1 PRHDT and CDR2 FYEKMQ (reference sequence). The V end lost 3 bases, the J end lost 7 bases, and 15 bases lay between the germline ends. This CDR3 is built from 14 residues. CDR3 residues: CASSLGTPSGGYTF. In DNA, the CDR3 is TGTGCCAGCAGCTTGGGGACCCCCTCGGGTGGCTACACCTTC.